This T cell receptor (beta chain) stems from a study of cytomegalovirus exposure and HLA in healthy donors. The wider study: In an earlier analysis, approximately 120 million unique TCR beta sequences were found from 150 million to 200 million T cells.

The CDR3 has 16 amino acids. V lost 5 bases to trimming and J lost 4 bases; unmatched junction nucleotides: 8. Germline CDR1 is MNHEY and CDR2 is SMNVEV (reference sequence). PCR amplification relied on 60 Vbeta primers (plus 13 Jbeta primers). TCRdb keeps only in-frame clones here, not all; method: immunoSEQ multiplex PCR. The sample holds about 220,000 clones, roughly 82% seen once. The V gene is TRBV27, the J gene TRBJ2-5; 12 nucleotides line up with TRBD2. Sequenced input: PBMCs. This TCR was recovered from a man aged 35-49 years in good health and CMV-seropositive. CDR3 residues: CASSQTSGGLVETQYF. The CDR3 DNA sequence: TGTGCCAGCAGTCAGACTAGCGGGGGTTTAGTAGAGACCCAGTACTTC.